This T cell receptor beta chain originates from a study of shared T cell receptors in the human thymus. Data came from immunoSEQ multiplex PCR; TCRdb stores just in-frame clones and leaves some out. Here the sample spans about 500,000 clones, around 78% being singletons. This sample was also put to use in a study of human thymus T cells. Turning to that study: Each of the donors was a healthy Finnish infant who was undergoing open corrective cardiac surgery for congenital heart defects. Thymic tissue was derived from resections collected during corrective heart surgery.

This TCR derives from a boy less than two years old with a congenital heart defect. The sample taken for sequencing was thymocytes.

CDR3 bases: TGTGCCAGCAGCAAGGGACAAGACTCTGGGGCCAACGTCCTGACTTTC. Protein: CASSKGQDSGANVLTF. The rearrangement uses TRBV5-6 and TRBJ2-6, with D tentatively TRBD1 (6 bases). The CDR3 length is 16 residues. The germline V gene has CDR1 SGHDT and CDR2 YYEEEE. V lost 4 bases, J lost 0 bases, and 11 bases lay in between.